This TCR beta chain emerged from a study of T cell clonality in common variable immunodeficiency. Study results and limitations: CVID subjects had higher TCRbeta clonality than healthy controls, most marked in about a third. Fewer deletions and N-nucleotide insertions were reportedly seen in common variable immunodeficiency TCR beta sequences.

Germline V gives CDR1 SGHTA, CDR2 FQGTGA. Trimming removed 8 bases from V and 4 bases from J, with 15 bases in between. There are 14 residues in the CDR3. A note on this clone: Antigen unknown. The CDR3 goes on 3 residues after the read ends, and that part is filled in from the germline J gene.

Assay: immunoSEQ multiplex PCR; the TCRdb copy retains only in-frame clones and omits some. There are about 15,000 clones in the sample, with over 4.5% held by the top ten. CVID subjects were 15 female and some 27 male, aged 9 to 64. Caucasian heritage predominated among both patients and controls. Donors gave about 5 to 8 ml heparinized peripheral whole blood. The receptor comes from a human donor with common variable immunodeficiency. This chain joins TRBV7-3 and TRBJ2-1; D may be TRBD1 (5 bases). The specimen was peripheral blood mononuclear cells. The DNA read from the CDR3 is TGTGCCAGCGCTTCGGATGGGGCATACAATGAG. This translates into CASASDGAYNE. The CDR3 in its entirety is CASASDGAYNEQFF.